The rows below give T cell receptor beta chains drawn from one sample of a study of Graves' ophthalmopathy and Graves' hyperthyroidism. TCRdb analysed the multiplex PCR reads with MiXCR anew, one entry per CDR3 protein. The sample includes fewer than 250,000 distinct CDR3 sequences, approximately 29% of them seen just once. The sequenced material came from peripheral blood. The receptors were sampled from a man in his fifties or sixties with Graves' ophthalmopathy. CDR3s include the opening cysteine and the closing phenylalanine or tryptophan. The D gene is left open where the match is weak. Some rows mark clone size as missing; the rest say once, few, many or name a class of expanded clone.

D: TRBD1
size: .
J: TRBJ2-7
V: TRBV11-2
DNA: TGTGCCAGCAGCCTGGGACAGGGCGGCGGGTACTACGAGCAGTACTTC
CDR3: CASSLGQGGGYYEQYF

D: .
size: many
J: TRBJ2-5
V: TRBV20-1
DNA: TGCAGTGCTAGAGATCAGGGGACTTTTCTAGAAGAGACCCAGTACTTC
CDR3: CSARDQGTFLEETQYF

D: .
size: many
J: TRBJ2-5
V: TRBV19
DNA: TGTGCCAGTAACGCGGGAAAACTGGGAGAGACCCAGTACTTC
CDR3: CASNAGKLGETQYF

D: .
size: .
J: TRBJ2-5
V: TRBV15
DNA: TGTGCCACCAGCAGAGGTCCGGGACACCAAAAAGAGACCCAGTACTTC
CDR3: CATSRGPGHQKETQYF

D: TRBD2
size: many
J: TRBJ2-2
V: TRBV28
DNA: TGTGCCAGCAGTTTCGGACAAGGACTAGCGGGTGTGGACGGGGAGCTGTTTTTT
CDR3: CASSFGQGLAGVDGELFF

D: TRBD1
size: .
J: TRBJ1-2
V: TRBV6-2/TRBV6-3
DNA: TGTGCCAGCAGTACCTCAGGGGGAAGGTATGGCTACACCTTC
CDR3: CASSTSGGRYGYTF

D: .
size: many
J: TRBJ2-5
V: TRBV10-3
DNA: TGTGCCATCAGTGAGGGCCGTCAGACCCAGTACTTC
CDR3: CAISEGRQTQYF

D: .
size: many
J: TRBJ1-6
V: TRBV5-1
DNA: TGCGCCAGCAGCTTGACCGACGGTGGGGATAATTCACCCCTCCACTTT
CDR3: CASSLTDGGDNSPLHF

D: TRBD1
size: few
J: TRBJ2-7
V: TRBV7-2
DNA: TGTGCCAGCAGCTTAGCGGAGGCAGGGGGTTACGAGCAGTACTTC
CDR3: CASSLAEAGGYEQYF

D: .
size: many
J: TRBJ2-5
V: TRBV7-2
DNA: TGTGCCAGCAGCTTAGTAAGGCGCCTTTACTTC
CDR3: CASSLVRRLYF

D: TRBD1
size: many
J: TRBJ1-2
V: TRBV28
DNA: TGTGCCAGCAGTACCCCGACAGGGGCTAACTATGGCTACACCTTC
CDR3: CASSTPTGANYGYTF

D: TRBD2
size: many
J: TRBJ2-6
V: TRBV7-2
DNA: TGTGCCAGCAGCTTAAGGATACTAGCGGGAGTTGGGGCCAACGTCCTGACTTTC
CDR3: CASSLRILAGVGANVLTF

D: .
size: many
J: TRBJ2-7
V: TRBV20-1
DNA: TGCAGTGCTAGAGAAAGGACAGCCGGGACTCGACGGGGTCAGCAGTACTTC
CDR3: CSARERTAGTRRGQQYF

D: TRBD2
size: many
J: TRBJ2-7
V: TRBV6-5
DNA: TGTGCCACGCCGGTGGCTAGCGGGAGGCCAGGTCATCCCTACGAGCAGTACTTC
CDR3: CATPVASGRPGHPYEQYF

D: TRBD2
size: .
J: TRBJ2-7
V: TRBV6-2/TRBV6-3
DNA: TGTGCCAGCAGGAAAGCGGGAGGGACCTACGAGCAGTACTTC
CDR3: CASRKAGGTYEQYF

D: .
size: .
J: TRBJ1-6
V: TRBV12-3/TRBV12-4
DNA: TGTGCCAGCAGCGGGTTGGGACTCCGAAATTCACCCCTCCACTTT
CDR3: CASSGLGLRNSPLHF

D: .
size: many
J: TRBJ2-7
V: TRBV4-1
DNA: TGCGCCAGCAGCCAAGTCCCGGACAGCTTAGAGCAGTACTTC
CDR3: CASSQVPDSLEQYF